A single sample is the source of the 20 T cell receptor beta chains below, sequenced in a study of glioma-infiltrating T cells after dendritic cell vaccination. Sequencing was performed with immunoSEQ multiplex PCR; in TCRdb, only in-frame clones are kept and a portion is missing. The sample has around 60,000 clones, 86% seen once. Sample time point: after dendritic cell vaccination, including at tumor progression/relapse. The sequences come from blood, collected after dendritic cell vaccination. The receptor set was obtained from a human donor with glioblastoma.

The gene calls are TRBV4-2 and TRBJ1-2; D gene ambiguous. V was cut by 0 bases and J by 2 bases, with 10 bases left in between. The length of the CDR3 is 15 residues. Per germline, CDR1 LGHNA and CDR2 YNFKEQ. The CDR3 DNA reads as TGTGCCAGCAGCCAAGATTCAGGAACCAACTATGGCTACACCTTC. Translation: CASSQDSGTNYGYTF.

The chain has TRBV7-2 and TRBJ1-5, with 9 bases aligning to TRBD1. Per germline, CDR1 SGHTA and CDR2 FQGNSA. V shed 5 bases, J shed 8 bases, and the junction held 13 bases outside the gene matches. The CDR3 contains 16 residues. CDR3 DNA: TGTGCCAGCAGCCTTAGTGTAGACAGGGGGTCGGAGCCCCAGCATTTT. Translation gives CASSLSVDRGSEPQHF.

This clone was found a few times. The genes are TRBV20-1 and TRBJ2-5; maybe TRBD1 (6 bases). Trimming stripped 3 bases from V and 5 bases from J, with 7 bases between. This CDR3 comprises 11 residues. CDR1 is DFQATT and CDR2 is SNEGSKA in the germline V gene (reference sequence). The CDR3 reads CSASQGETQYF. As DNA, the CDR3 is TGCAGTGCTAGCCAGGGGGAGACCCAGTACTTC.

The rearrangement joins TRBV7-2 to TRBJ1-4; 9 bases agree with TRBD1. Trimming cost V 0 bases and J 8 bases; bases outside gene matches: 4. Germline values: CDR1 SGHTA, CDR2 FQGNSA. The CDR3 loop spans 15 amino acids. CDR3 coding DNA: TGTGCCAGCAGCTTAGCCGGGACAGGGAACGAAAAACTGTTTTTT. It encodes CASSLAGTGNEKLFF.

The J gene is TRBJ2-5, the V gene TRBV11-2; no clear D. Between the trimmed V and J ends, which lost 0 bases and 2 bases, there was a span of 10 bases. The V gene's germline CDR1 is SGHAT and CDR2 FQNNGV. The CDR3 contains 15 residues. The CDR3 nucleotides are TGTGCCAGCAGCTTAGAGCCTAGTGGTCAAGAGACCCAGTACTTC. It is translated as CASSLEPSGQETQYF. The full variable domain, with the rest looked up from reference TRBV11-2 and TRBJ2-5, is EAGVAQSPRYKIIEKRQSVAFWCNPISGHATLYWYQQILGQGPKLLIQFQNNGVVDDSQLPKDRFSAERLKGVDSTLKIQPAKLEDSAVYLCASSLEPSGQETQYFGPGTRLLVL.

The V and J genes are TRBV7-2 and TRBJ1-2; 9 bases are a match to TRBD1. The ends lost 5 bases at V and 6 bases at J; junction bases unmatched: 4. This CDR3 comprises 13 residues. Germline V gives CDR1 SGHTA, CDR2 FQGNSA. In nucleotides, the CDR3 is TGTGCCAGCAGCCTCCGGACAGGGGATGGCTACACCTTC. Amino acid sequence: CASSLRTGDGYTF.

This clone appeared a single time. The chain carries TRBV10-1 and TRBJ2-3; 7 nucleotides match TRBD1. V shed 6 bases, J shed 6 bases, and the junction held 9 bases outside the gene matches. The CDR3 has 14 residues. CDR1 is WNHNN, CDR2 SYGVQD, per germline (reference sequence). CDR3 sequence: CASSRDRGSDTQYF. The CDR3 DNA sequence: TGCGCCAGCAGCCGGGACAGAGGATCGGATACGCAGTATTTT.

The CDR3: CASSPSGGGTYKEAFF. The CDR3 DNA follows: TGTGCCAGCAGCCCGAGCGGGGGGGGAACCTACAAGGAAGCTTTCTTT. The genes are TRBV5-6 and TRBJ1-1; maybe TRBD1 (5 bases). Germline CDR1 is SGHDT and CDR2 is YYEEEE. The CDR3 totals 16 residues. Trimming left V 4 bases short and J 8 bases short, with 24 bases between.

The chain joins TRBV2 to TRBJ1-2; 9 bases are shared with TRBD1. This CDR3 has 15 residues. The V gene end was trimmed by 1 base and the J gene end by 4 bases; junction bases not matched to a gene: 4. From germline, CDR1 is SNHLY and CDR2 FYNNEI. CDR3 protein: CASSEGLGQGYGYTF. In DNA, the CDR3 is TGTGCCAGCAGTGAAGGGTTGGGACAGGGCTATGGCTACACCTTC.

The chain is built from TRBV7-2 and TRBJ2-5; 8 bases line up with TRBD1. The CDR3 extends over 16 amino acids. Germline values: CDR1 SGHTA, CDR2 FQGNSA. V trimming: 5 bases; J trimming: 4 bases; junction bases outside the gene matches: 12. Here the CDR3 DNA reads TGTGCCAGCAGCAAACTCCTTCAGGGGGCCGGAGAGACCCAGTACTTC. Its protein is CASSKLLQGAGETQYF. The full variable domain, its missing parts supplied by reference TRBV7-2 and TRBJ2-5, is GAGVSQSPSNKVTEKGKDVELRCDPISGHTALYWYRQSLGQGLEFLIYFQGNSAPDKSGLPSDRFSAERTGGSVSTLTIQRTQQEDSAVYLCASSKLLQGAGETQYFGPGTRLLVL.

Of note for this clone: The sample carries other DNA sequences with the same CDR3. CDR3 in amino acids: CASSQDSVYEQYF. The CDR3 DNA is TGTGCCAGCAGCCAAGATAGTGTATACGAGCAGTACTTC. The genes are TRBV14 and TRBJ2-7; no clear D gene. The CDR3 runs to 13 residues. From germline, CDR1 is SGHDN and CDR2 FVKESK. With 0 bases removed from V and 4 bases from J, the gap between germline ends came to 7 bases.

V gene TRBV6-6 combines with J gene TRBJ2-7, with D possibly TRBD1 on 7 matching bases. The CDR3 extends over 13 amino acids. The V and J ends lost 2 bases and 13 bases respectively, with 18 bases between them. Germline-derived CDR1 and CDR2 are MNHNY and SVGAGI (reference sequence). The CDR3 nucleotides are TGTGCCAGCAGTTACCGCGGGACAGCCCCTATCTACTTC. It yields the protein CASSYRGTAPIYF.

The rearrangement joins TRBV12-5 to TRBJ2-7, with 8 bases identical to TRBD1. Trimming removed 5 bases from V and 6 bases from J; junction bases left unmatched: 12. The V gene's germline CDR1 is LGHNT and CDR2 FRNRAP. The CDR3 extends over 15 amino acids. The CDR3 loop reads CASGPVDRGSLEQYF. CDR3 DNA: TGTGCTAGTGGTCCCGTCGACAGGGGCTCGCTCGAGCAGTACTTC.

This chain joins TRBV13 and TRBJ2-7; TRBD2 matches 8 bases. Germline-derived CDR1 and CDR2 are PRHDT and FYEKMQ (reference sequence). After removal of 5 bases from V and 5 bases from J, the junction contained 17 bases not matched to a gene. The CDR3 runs 17 residues. CDR3 residues: CASSPREGRMSAHEQYF. The CDR3 DNA reads TGTGCCAGCAGCCCCCGGGAGGGGAGGATGTCTGCCCACGAGCAGTACTTC.

This rearrangement joins TRBV30 to TRBJ2-1; 7 bases align to TRBD1. Germline trimming cut 0 bases from V and 3 bases from J; bases unmatched to any gene: 5. The CDR3 has 15 amino acids. CDR1 and CDR2 (germline): GTSNPN, SVGIG (reference sequence). CDR3 sequence (DNA): TGTGCCTGGAGTGTTTGGACAGGAGACTACAATGAGCAGTTCTTC. Translation: CAWSVWTGDYNEQFF.

This chain links TRBV14 with TRBJ2-1; TRBD1 matches at 10 bases. From germline, CDR1 is SGHDN and CDR2 FVKESK. The CDR3 is made up of 16 amino acids. Trimming removed 4 bases from V and 7 bases from J; junction bases left unmatched: 10. CDR3 bases: TGTGCCAGCAGCCGGATAGACAGGGGGCGCGGAAATGAGCAGTTCTTC. Translating gives CASSRIDRGRGNEQFF.

The chain recombines TRBV9 with TRBJ1-3; TRBD1 is a possible D gene (5 bases). V gave up 0 bases and J gave up 1 base, with 5 bases separating them. The CDR3 is 14 amino acids. The V gene's germline CDR1 is SGDLS and CDR2 YYNGEE. The CDR3 sequence: CASSVAGSGNTIYF. CDR3 nucleotide sequence: TGTGCCAGCAGCGTAGCAGGGTCTGGAAACACCATATATTTT.

This chain uses TRBV27 with TRBJ2-7, with TRBD1 identical over 7 bases. CDR1 is MNHEY and CDR2 is SMNVEV in the germline V gene (reference sequence). The CDR3 contains 15 residues. J gave up 2 bases and V 1 base, and 5 bases lay outside the gene matches. The DNA for the CDR3 is TGTGCCAGCAGTTTATTTGGGGACAGACCCTACGAGCAGTACTTC. This translates into CASSLFGDRPYEQYF.

The sample holds one count of this clone. This chain uses TRBV25-1 with TRBJ1-4; maybe TRBD1 (6 bases). The germline V and J ends were trimmed by 2 bases and 8 bases, with 12 bases remaining between them. CDR1 is MGHDK, CDR2 SYGVNS, per germline. This CDR3 contains 14 residues. CDR3 coding DNA: TGTGCCAGCAGTGAACCAGGGGCAAGAGAAAAACTGTTTTTT. The encoded protein is CASSEPGAREKLFF. The full variable domain, rest sourced from reference TRBV25-1 and TRBJ1-4, is EADIYQTPRYLVIGTGKKITLECSQTMGHDKMYWYQQDPGMELHLIHYSYGVNSTEKGDLSSESTVSRIRTEHFPLTLESARPSHTSQYLCASSEPGAREKLFFGSGTQLSVL.

Only one count was recorded for this clone. V gene TRBV5-1 combines with J gene TRBJ2-3; 7 bases are a match to TRBD1. Germline V gene data show CDR1 as SGHRS and CDR2 as YFSETQ. Unmatched junction bases numbered 8, after V lost 6 bases and J lost 1 base. The CDR3 extends over 15 amino acids. The CDR3 here is CASMPGQYRTDTQYF. The CDR3 DNA follows: TGCGCCAGCATGCCGGGACAGTACCGCACAGATACGCAGTATTTT.